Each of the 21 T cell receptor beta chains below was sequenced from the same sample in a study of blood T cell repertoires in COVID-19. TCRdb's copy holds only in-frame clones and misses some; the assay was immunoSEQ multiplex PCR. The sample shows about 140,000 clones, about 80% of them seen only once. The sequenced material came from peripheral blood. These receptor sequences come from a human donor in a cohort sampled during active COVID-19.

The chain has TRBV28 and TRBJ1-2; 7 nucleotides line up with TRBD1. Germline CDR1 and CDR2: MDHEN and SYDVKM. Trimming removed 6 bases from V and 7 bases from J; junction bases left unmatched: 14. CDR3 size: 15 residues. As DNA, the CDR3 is TGTGCCAGCAGCACCTCACCTAAGGGGGCGGTTGGCTACACCTTC. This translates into CASSTSPKGAVGYTF.

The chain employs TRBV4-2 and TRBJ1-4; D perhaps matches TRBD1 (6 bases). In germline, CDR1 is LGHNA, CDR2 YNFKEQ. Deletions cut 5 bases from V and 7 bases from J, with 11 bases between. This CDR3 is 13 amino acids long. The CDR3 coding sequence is TGTGCCAGCAGCGAGGGGGAGGGTGAAAAACTGTTTTTT. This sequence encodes CASSEGEGEKLFF.

The CDR3 reads CASSLDRARGAFF. CDR3 coding DNA: TGTGCCAGCAGCTTAGACAGGGCAAGGGGAGCTTTCTTT. The chain joins TRBV7-8 to TRBJ1-1; D might be TRBD1 (6 bases). V was clipped by 1 base and J by 10 bases, with 13 bases between them. CDR1 is SGHVS, CDR2 FQNEAQ, per germline. The CDR3 extends over 13 amino acids.

In nucleotides, the CDR3 is TGCGCCAGCAGCTTGGTTGCTTACGCGGGGGAGCTGTTTTTT. This translates into CASSLVAYAGELFF. The V and J genes are TRBV5-1 and TRBJ2-2; no firm D call. CDR1 SGHRS and CDR2 YFSETQ come from the germline V gene. This CDR3 comprises 14 residues. Trimming removed 0 bases at V and 8 bases at J, with 11 bases between.

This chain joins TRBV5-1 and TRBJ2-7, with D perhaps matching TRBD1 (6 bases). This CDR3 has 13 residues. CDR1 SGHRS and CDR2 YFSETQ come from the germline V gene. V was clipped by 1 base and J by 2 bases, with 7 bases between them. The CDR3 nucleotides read TGCGCCAGCAGCTTGTACAGGGCCTACGAGCAGTACTTC. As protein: CASSLYRAYEQYF.

In nucleotides, the CDR3 is TGCAGCGTTGATTTCCCCGGGGGGACCCAGTACTTC. Translation: CSVDFPGGTQYF. The chain uses TRBV29-1 and TRBJ2-5; perhaps TRBD2 as D (6 bases). Germline V gene sequence: CDR1 SQVTM, CDR2 ANQGSEA. CDR3 length: 12 amino acids. The ends were cut back, 3 bases at V and 7 bases at J, with 12 bases in the middle.

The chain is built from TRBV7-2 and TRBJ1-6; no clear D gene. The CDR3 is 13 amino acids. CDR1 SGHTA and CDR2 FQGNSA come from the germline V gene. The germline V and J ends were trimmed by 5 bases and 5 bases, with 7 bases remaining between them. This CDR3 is CASSEGNNSPLHF. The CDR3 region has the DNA TGTGCCAGCAGCGAGGGAAATAATTCACCCCTCCACTTT.

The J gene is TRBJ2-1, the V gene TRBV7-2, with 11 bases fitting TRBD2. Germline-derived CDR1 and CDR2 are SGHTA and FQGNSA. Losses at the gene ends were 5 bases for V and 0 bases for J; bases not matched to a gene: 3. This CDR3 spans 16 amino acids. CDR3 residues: CASSQGLAASYNEQFF. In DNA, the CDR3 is TGTGCCAGCAGCCAGGGACTAGCGGCCTCCTACAATGAGCAGTTCTTC.

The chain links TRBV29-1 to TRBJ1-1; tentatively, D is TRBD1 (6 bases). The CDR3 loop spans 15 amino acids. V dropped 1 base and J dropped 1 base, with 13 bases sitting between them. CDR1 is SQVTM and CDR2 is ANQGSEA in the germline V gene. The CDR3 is CSVEVDPTGNTEAFF. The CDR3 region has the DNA TGCAGCGTTGAAGTTGACCCGACAGGGAACACTGAAGCTTTCTTT.

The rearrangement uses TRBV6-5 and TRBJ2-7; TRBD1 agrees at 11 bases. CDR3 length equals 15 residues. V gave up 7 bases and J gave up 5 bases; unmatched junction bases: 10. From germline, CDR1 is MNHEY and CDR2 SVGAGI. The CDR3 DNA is TGTGCCAGCATCAAAAGCGGGACAGGGGGGAACGAGCAGTACTTC. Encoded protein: CASIKSGTGGNEQYF.

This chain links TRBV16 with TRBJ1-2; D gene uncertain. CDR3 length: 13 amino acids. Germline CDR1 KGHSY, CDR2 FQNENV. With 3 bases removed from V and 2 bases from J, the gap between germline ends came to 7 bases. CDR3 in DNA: TGTGCCAGCAGCCAGGCCAAGAACTATGGCTACACCTTC. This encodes CASSQAKNYGYTF.

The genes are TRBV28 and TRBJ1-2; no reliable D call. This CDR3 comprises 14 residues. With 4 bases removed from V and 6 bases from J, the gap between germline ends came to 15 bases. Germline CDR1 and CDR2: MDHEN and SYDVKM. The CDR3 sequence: CASSSTRVLDGYTF. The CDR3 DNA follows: TGTGCCAGCAGTTCTACACGGGTTTTGGATGGCTACACCTTC.

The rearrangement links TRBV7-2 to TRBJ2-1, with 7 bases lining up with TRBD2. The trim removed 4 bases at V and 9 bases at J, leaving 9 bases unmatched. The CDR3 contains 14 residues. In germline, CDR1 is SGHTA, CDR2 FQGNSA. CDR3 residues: CASSSGLRRAEQFF. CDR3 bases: TGTGCCAGCAGCTCGGGACTAAGGCGCGCTGAGCAGTTCTTC.

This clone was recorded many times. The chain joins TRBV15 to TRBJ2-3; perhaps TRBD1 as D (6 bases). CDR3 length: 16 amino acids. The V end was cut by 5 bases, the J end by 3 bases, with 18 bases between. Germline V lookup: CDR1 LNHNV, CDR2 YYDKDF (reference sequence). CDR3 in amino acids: CATSDHREKLTDTQYF. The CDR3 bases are TGTGCCACCAGCGACCACAGGGAAAAGCTGACAGATACGCAGTATTTT.

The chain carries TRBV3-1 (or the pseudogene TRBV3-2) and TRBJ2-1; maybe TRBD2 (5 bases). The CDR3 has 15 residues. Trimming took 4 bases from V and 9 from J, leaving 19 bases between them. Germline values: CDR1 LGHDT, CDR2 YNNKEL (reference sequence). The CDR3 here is CASSPTVGGRGEQFF. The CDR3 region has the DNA TGTGCCAGCAGCCCCACTGTGGGTGGGAGAGGTGAGCAGTTCTTC.

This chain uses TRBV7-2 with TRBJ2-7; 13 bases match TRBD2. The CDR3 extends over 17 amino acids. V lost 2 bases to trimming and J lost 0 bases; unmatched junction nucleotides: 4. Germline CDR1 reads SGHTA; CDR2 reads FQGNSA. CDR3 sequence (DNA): TGTGCCAGCAGCTTACAGGGACTAGCGGGACCCTCCTACGAGCAGTACTTC. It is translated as CASSLQGLAGPSYEQYF.

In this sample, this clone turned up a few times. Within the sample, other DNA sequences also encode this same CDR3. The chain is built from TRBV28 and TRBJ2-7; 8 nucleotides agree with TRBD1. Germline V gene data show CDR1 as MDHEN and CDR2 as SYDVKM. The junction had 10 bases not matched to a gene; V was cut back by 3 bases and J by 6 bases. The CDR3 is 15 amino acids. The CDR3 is CASSFTRRGRGEQYF. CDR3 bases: TGTGCCAGCAGTTTTACCCGCAGGGGGCGCGGCGAGCAGTACTTC.

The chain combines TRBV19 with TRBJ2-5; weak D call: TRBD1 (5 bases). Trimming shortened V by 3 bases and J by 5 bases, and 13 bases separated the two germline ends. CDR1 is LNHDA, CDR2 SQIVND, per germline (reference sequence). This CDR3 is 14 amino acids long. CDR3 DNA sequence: TGTGCCAGTAGTATCCAGGGCCGGGCGGAGACCCAGTACTTC. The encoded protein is CASSIQGRAETQYF.

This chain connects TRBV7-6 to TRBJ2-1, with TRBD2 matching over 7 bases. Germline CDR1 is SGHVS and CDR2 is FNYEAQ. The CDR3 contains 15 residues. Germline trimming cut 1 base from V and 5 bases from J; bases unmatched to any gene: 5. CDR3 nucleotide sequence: TGTGCCAGCAGCTTAGTCGGGCTAGCGGACAATGAGCAGTTCTTC. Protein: CASSLVGLADNEQFF. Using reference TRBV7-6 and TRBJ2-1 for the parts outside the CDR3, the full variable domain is GAGVSQSPRYKVTKRGQDVALRCDPISGHVSLYWYRQALGQGPEFLTYFNYEAQQDKSGLPNDRFSAERPEGSISTLTIQRTEQRDSAMYRCASSLVGLADNEQFFGPGTRLTVL.

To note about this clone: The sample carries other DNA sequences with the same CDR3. The CDR3 sequence: CATSAGGEGTDTQYF. In DNA, the CDR3 is TGTGCCACCAGTGCAGGGGGCGAGGGCACAGATACGCAGTATTTT. V is TRBV24-1 and J is TRBJ2-3, with 8 nucleotides matching TRBD1. CDR3 length equals 15 residues. The V segment lost 5 bases and the J segment 1 base; nucleotides outside the gene matches: 4. Per germline, CDR1 KGHDR and CDR2 SFDVKD.

This CDR3 is CASSLEGALPYEQYF. In nucleotides, the CDR3 is TGTGCCAGCAGCTTAGAGGGGGCTCTACCCTACGAGCAGTACTTC. V gene TRBV7-2 combines with J gene TRBJ2-7; TRBD1 agrees at 7 bases. Losses at the gene ends were 1 base for V and 2 bases for J; bases not matched to a gene: 5. This CDR3 is built from 15 residues. CDR1 is SGHTA and CDR2 is FQGNSA in the germline V gene.